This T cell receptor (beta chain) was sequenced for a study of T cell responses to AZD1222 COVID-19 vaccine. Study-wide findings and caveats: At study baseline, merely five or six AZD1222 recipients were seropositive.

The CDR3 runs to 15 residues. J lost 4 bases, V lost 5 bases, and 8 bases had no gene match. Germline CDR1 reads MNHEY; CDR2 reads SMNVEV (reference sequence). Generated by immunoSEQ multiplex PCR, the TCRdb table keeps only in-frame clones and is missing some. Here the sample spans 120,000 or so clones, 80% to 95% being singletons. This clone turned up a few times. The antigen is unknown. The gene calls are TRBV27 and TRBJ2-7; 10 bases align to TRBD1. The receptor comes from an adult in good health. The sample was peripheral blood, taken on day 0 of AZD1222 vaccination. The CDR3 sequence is CASSTPGQGIYEQYF. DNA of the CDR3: TGTGCCAGCAGTACTCCGGGACAGGGGATTTACGAGCAGTACTTC.